Shown below are 22 T cell receptor beta chains from a single sample sequenced in a study of T cell responses to AZD1222 COVID-19 vaccine. Profiled with immunoSEQ multiplex PCR; TCRdb holds only in-frame clones, not every one. This repertoire shows 78,000 or so clones, approximately 88% found once; its top ten account for roughly 20%. Sequenced material: peripheral blood, taken on day 0 of AZD1222 vaccination. The receptor source for this set is an adult in good health.

V and J are TRBV28 and TRBJ1-1; D remains unclear. V gave up 5 bases and J gave up 1 base, with 14 bases separating them. The germline V gene encodes CDR1 MDHEN and CDR2 SYDVKM. This CDR3 contains 15 residues. The CDR3 protein is CASSLPRFSNTEAFF. CDR3 in DNA: TGTGCCAGCAGTCTCCCCCGTTTCTCGAACACTGAAGCTTTCTTT. The full variable domain, with the rest looked up from reference TRBV28 and TRBJ1-1, is DVKVTQSSRYLVKRTGEKVFLECVQDMDHENMFWYRQDPGLGLRLIYFSYDVKMKEKGDIPEGYSVSREKKERFSLILESASTNQTSMYLCASSLPRFSNTEAFFGQGTRLTVV.

J is TRBJ1-1 and V is TRBV7-9, with D possibly being TRBD1 (5 bases). Trimming cost V 4 bases and J 0 bases, with 9 bases left between them. Looked up from germline, CDR1 is SEHNR and CDR2 is FQNEAQ (reference sequence). There are 14 residues in the CDR3. The CDR3: CASSSGTVNTEAFF. The CDR3, as DNA: TGTGCCAGCAGCTCAGGGACGGTGAACACTGAAGCTTTCTTT.

This clone came up once. This rearrangement joins TRBV5-4 to TRBJ2-2; D is ambiguous. Germline loops: CDR1 SGHNT, CDR2 YYREEE (reference sequence). The ends were cut back, 1 base at V and 1 base at J, with 8 bases in the middle. The CDR3 consists of 15 residues. The CDR3 reads CASSLKQLNTGELFF. The DNA for the CDR3 is TGTGCCAGCAGCTTGAAACAGCTGAACACCGGGGAGCTGTTTTTT.

The chain uses TRBV2 and TRBJ2-2; D unclear. Germline V gene data show CDR1 as SNHLY and CDR2 as FYNNEI. CDR3 size: 15 residues. V dropped 1 base and J dropped 3 bases, with 9 bases sitting between them. The CDR3 coding sequence is TGTGCCAGCAGTGAAGAGAAAGGGCACACCGGGGAGCTGTTTTTT. It specifies CASSEEKGHTGELFF.

This clone was picked up one time. The genes are TRBV12-3 or TRBV12-4 and TRBJ1-2; D may be TRBD1 (5 bases). CDR3 length: 10 residues. Trimming took 8 bases from V and 7 from J, leaving 8 bases between them. The CDR3 loop is CASRGTGYTF. The CDR3 DNA follows: TGTGCCAGCCGGGGGACTGGCTACACCTTC.

The genes are TRBV19 and TRBJ1-1; possible D gene TRBD1, 6 bases. Germline CDR1 reads LNHDA; CDR2 reads SQIVND (reference sequence). CDR3 size: 13 residues. V dropped 6 bases and J dropped 4 bases, with 12 bases sitting between them. The CDR3 bases are TGTGCCAGTAGCTGGGGGCAGGTCACTGAAGCTTTCTTT. Encoded protein: CASSWGQVTEAFF.

This chain connects TRBV4-2 to TRBJ2-1; no clear D. CDR1 is LGHNA and CDR2 is YNFKEQ in the germline V gene. Deletions cut 1 base from V and 7 bases from J, with 8 bases between. The CDR3 covers 13 residues. The CDR3 spells CASSQATANEQFF. For the CDR3, the DNA is TGTGCCAGCAGCCAAGCGACGGCTAATGAGCAGTTCTTC.

CDR3 DNA: TGTGCCAGCAGTGAAAGGGGGGCAGAGTCTAACTATGGCTACACCTTC. Translating it yields CASSERGAESNYGYTF. V and J are TRBV25-1 and TRBJ1-2; maybe TRBD1 (6 bases). Germline-derived CDR1 and CDR2 are MGHDK and SYGVNS. The CDR3 consists of 16 residues. Trimming took 2 bases from V and 0 from J, leaving 13 bases between them.

The chain employs TRBV4-2 and TRBJ2-5, with 10 bases aligning to TRBD2. CDR1 and CDR2 from the germline V gene are LGHNA and YNFKEQ. V shed 4 bases, J shed 6 bases, and the junction held 5 bases outside the gene matches. This CDR3 region has 14 residues. The CDR3 protein is CASSPGLAAKTQYF. The CDR3 DNA sequence: TGTGCCAGCAGCCCTGGACTAGCGGCCAAGACCCAGTACTTC.

This chain uses TRBV2 with TRBJ1-6; no clear D gene. This CDR3 spans 16 amino acids. CDR1 and CDR2 (germline): SNHLY, FYNNEI. Trimming stripped 6 bases from V and 6 bases from J, with 18 bases between. The CDR3 sequence: CASRTSQKGGNSPLHF. The CDR3 coding sequence is TGTGCCAGCAGGACTTCCCAGAAGGGCGGTAATTCACCCCTCCACTTT.

V and J are TRBV18 and TRBJ1-1; D perhaps matches TRBD1 (5 bases). Between the trimmed V and J ends, which lost 4 bases and 5 bases, there was a span of 17 bases. The germline CDR1 and CDR2 sequences are KGHSH and LQKENI. This CDR3 contains 15 residues. The CDR3 DNA is TGTGCCAGCTCACTCCTCGGGACTCCGGGGACTGAAGCTTTCTTT. Translation gives CASSLLGTPGTEAFF.

The genes are TRBV6-1 and TRBJ2-1; 13 bases match TRBD2. In germline, CDR1 is MNHNS, CDR2 SASEGT. The CDR3 contains 16 residues. Trimming cost V 4 bases and J 10 bases; bases outside gene matches: 10. CDR3 sequence: CASSVIGLAGVREQFF. Here the CDR3 DNA reads TGTGCCAGCAGTGTGATCGGACTAGCGGGAGTACGAGAGCAGTTCTTC.

The rearrangement uses TRBV24-1 and TRBJ2-7; D is possibly TRBD1 (5 bases). Trimming pared 4 bases from V and 5 bases from J, leaving 17 bases between. Germline V gene data show CDR1 as KGHDR and CDR2 as SFDVKD. The CDR3 has 15 amino acids. CDR3 sequence (DNA): TGTGCCACCAGTGACCCCAGACAGACCAAGGACGAGCAGTACTTC. Its protein product is CATSDPRQTKDEQYF.

The chain combines TRBV15 with TRBJ1-2, with a weak D call TRBD1 (5 bases). Trimming stripped 1 base from V and 7 bases from J, with 16 bases between. Germline V gives CDR1 LNHNV, CDR2 YYDKDF (reference sequence). The CDR3 runs to 15 residues. The CDR3 region is CATSRATGTTGGYTF. Here the CDR3 DNA reads TGTGCCACCAGCAGAGCAACCGGGACTACGGGTGGCTACACCTTC. The full variable domain, its missing parts supplied by reference TRBV15 and TRBJ1-2, is DAMVIQNPRYQVTQFGKPVTLSCSQTLNHNVMYWYQQKSSQAPKLLFHYYDKDFNNEADTPDNFQSRRPNTSFCFLDIRSPGLGDTAMYLCATSRATGTTGGYTFGSGTRLTVV.

This chain joins TRBV7-8 and TRBJ2-7; the match to TRBD2 covers 8 bases. Trimming cost V 2 bases and J 4 bases; bases outside gene matches: 10. The CDR3 extends over 16 amino acids. Germline CDR1 reads SGHVS; CDR2 reads FQNEAQ. The CDR3 is CASSLLKGLAAYEQYF. CDR3 sequence (DNA): TGTGCCAGCAGCTTATTGAAAGGACTAGCAGCATACGAGCAGTACTTC.

The J gene is TRBJ2-7, the V gene TRBV18; 13 bases agree with TRBD2. V shed 3 bases and J 7 bases; nucleotides not matched to a gene: 6. This CDR3 spans 15 amino acids. The V gene's germline CDR1 is KGHSH and CDR2 LQKENI. The CDR3 region has the DNA TGTGCCAGCTCACCCGTCCCGGGACTAGCGGGAGAGCAGTACTTC. Encoded protein: CASSPVPGLAGEQYF.

The V gene is TRBV2, the J gene TRBJ1-1, with D possibly being TRBD1 (6 bases). In germline, CDR1 is SNHLY, CDR2 FYNNEI. Trimming removed 10 bases at V and 5 bases at J, with 17 bases between. This CDR3 has 13 residues. This CDR3 reads CATPPQGETEAFF. The CDR3 DNA reads TGTGCCACCCCCCCACAGGGAGAAACTGAAGCTTTCTTT.

CDR3 bases: TGTGCCTGGGGGAGTGGAGATACGCAGTATTTT. Translation: CAWGSGDTQYF. The chain has TRBV30 and TRBJ2-3; D may be TRBD2 (5 bases). The V end lost 5 bases, the J end lost 5 bases, and 8 bases lay between the germline ends. There are 11 residues in the CDR3. The germline gives CDR1 GTSNPN, CDR2 SVGIG (reference sequence).

V gene TRBV6-5 combines with J gene TRBJ2-6; perhaps TRBD1 as D (5 bases). The CDR3 runs 15 residues. Germline V gene data show CDR1 as MNHEY and CDR2 as SVGAGI. With 2 bases removed from V and 4 bases from J, the gap between germline ends came to 9 bases. The CDR3 protein is CASSYDSPGANVLTF. CDR3 coding DNA: TGTGCCAGCAGTTACGACAGTCCAGGGGCCAACGTCCTGACTTTC.

The V gene is TRBV2, the J gene TRBJ2-5; D is ambiguous. Trimming took 6 bases from V and 2 from J, leaving 13 bases between them. CDR3 size: 14 residues. Germline V CDR1 and CDR2: SNHLY, FYNNEI. The chain's CDR3 is CASSLNLGQETQYF. Here the CDR3 DNA reads TGTGCCAGCAGCCTGAATCTGGGGCAAGAGACCCAGTACTTC.

In its sample, this clone was seen once. The rearrangement joins TRBV19 to TRBJ1-6; maybe TRBD1 (6 bases). The CDR3 runs 13 residues. Trimming left V 3 bases short and J 10 bases short, with 10 bases between. Germline lookup yields CDR1 LNHDA and CDR2 SQIVND (reference sequence). DNA for the CDR3: TGTGCCAGTAGTATCGGGGGCGGATCACCCCTCCACTTT. Protein sequence: CASSIGGGSPLHF.

This chain uses TRBV5-6 with TRBJ1-1; 10 bases map to TRBD1. The length of the CDR3 is 18 residues. Germline V gives CDR1 SGHDT, CDR2 YYEEEE. V gave up 7 bases and J gave up 3 bases; unmatched junction bases: 18. CDR3 protein: CASSYLGVLGTGDTEAFF. As DNA, the CDR3 is TGTGCCAGCTCATATTTGGGAGTTTTGGGGACAGGGGACACTGAAGCTTTCTTT.